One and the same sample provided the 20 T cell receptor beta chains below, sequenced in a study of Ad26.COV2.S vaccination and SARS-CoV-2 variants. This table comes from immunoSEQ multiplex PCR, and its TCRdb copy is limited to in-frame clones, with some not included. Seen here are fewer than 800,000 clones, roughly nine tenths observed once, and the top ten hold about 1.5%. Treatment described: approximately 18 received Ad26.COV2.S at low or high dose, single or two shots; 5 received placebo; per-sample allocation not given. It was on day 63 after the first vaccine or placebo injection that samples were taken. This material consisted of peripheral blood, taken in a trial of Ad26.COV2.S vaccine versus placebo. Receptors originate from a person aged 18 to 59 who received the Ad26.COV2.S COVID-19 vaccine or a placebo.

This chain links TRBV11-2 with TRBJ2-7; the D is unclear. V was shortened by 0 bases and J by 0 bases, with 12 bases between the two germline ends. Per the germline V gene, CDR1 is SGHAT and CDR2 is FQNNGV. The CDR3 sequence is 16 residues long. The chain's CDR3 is CASSLDAAASSYEQYF. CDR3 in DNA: TGTGCCAGCAGCTTAGATGCAGCCGCGAGCTCCTACGAGCAGTACTTC.

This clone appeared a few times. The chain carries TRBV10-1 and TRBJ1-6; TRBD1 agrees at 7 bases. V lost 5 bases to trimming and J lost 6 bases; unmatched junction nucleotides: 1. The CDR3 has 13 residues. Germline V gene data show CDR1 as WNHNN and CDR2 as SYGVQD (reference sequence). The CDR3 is CASSRDSNSPLHF. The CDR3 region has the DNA TGCGCCAGCAGTAGGGACAGTAATTCACCCCTCCACTTT.

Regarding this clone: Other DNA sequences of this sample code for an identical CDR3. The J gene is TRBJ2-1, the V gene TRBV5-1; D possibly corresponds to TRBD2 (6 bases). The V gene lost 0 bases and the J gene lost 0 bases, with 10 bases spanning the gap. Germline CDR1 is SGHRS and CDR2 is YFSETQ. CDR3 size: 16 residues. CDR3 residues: CASSLEAGSSYNEQFF. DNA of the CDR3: TGCGCCAGCAGCTTGGAGGCGGGAAGCTCCTACAATGAGCAGTTCTTC.

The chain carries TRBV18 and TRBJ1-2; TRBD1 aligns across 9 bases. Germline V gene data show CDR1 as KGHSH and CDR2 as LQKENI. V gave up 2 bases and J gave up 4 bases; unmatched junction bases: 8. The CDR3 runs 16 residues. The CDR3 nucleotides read TGTGCCAGCTCACCAGGACCACAGGGGGCAGGCTATGGCTACACCTTC. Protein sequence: CASSPGPQGAGYGYTF.

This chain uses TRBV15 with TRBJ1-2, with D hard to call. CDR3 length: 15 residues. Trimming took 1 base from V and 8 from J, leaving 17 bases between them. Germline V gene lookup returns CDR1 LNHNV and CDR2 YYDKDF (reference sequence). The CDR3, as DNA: TGTGCCACCAGCAGAGTCGAGGGATTTCTGAGCGGCTACACCTTC. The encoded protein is CATSRVEGFLSGYTF.

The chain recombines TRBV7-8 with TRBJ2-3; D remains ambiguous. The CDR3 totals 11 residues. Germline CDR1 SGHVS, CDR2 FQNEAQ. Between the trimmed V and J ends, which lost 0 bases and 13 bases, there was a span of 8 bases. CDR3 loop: CASSLAARKYF. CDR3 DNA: TGTGCCAGCAGCTTAGCCGCCCGCAAGTATTTT.

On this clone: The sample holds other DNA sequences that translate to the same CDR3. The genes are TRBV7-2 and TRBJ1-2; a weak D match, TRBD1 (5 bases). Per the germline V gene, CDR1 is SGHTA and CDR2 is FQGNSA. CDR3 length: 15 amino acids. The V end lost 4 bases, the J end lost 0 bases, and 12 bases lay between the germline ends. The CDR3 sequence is CASSSGTWANYGYTF. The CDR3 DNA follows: TGTGCCAGCAGCTCCGGGACTTGGGCTAACTATGGCTACACCTTC. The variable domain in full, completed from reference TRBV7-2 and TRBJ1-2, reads GAGVSQSPSNKVTEKGKDVELRCDPISGHTALYWYRQSLGQGLEFLIYFQGNSAPDKSGLPSDRFSAERTGGSVSTLTIQRTQQEDSAVYLCASSSGTWANYGYTFGSGTRLTVV.

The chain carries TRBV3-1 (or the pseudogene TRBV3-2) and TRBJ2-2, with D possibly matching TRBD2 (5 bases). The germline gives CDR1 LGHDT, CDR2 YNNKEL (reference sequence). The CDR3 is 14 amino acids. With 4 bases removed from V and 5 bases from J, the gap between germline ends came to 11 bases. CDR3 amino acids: CASSPGLGTGELFF. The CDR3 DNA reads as TGTGCCAGCAGCCCCGGACTGGGTACCGGGGAGCTGTTTTTT.

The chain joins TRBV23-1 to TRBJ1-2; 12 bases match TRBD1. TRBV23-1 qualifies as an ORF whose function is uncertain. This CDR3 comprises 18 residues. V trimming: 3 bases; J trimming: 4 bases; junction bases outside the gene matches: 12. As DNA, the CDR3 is TGCGCCAGCAGTCATCGGGACAGGGGGCCTCTTTCTACCTATGGCTACACCTTC. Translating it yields CASSHRDRGPLSTYGYTF.

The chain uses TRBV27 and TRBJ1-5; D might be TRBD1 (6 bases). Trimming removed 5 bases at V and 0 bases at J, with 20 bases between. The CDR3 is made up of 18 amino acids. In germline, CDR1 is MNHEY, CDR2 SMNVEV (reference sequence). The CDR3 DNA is TGTGCCAGCAGTCCGACTGCCGGGACAAGCTATAGCAATCAGCCCCAGCATTTT. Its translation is CASSPTAGTSYSNQPQHF.

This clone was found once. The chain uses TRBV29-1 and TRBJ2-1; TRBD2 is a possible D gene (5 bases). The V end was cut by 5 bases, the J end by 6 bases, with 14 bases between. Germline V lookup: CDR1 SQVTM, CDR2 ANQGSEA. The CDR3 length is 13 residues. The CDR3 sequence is CSVYTPRVNEQFF. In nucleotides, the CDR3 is TGCAGCGTTTATACCCCGCGGGTCAATGAGCAGTTCTTC.

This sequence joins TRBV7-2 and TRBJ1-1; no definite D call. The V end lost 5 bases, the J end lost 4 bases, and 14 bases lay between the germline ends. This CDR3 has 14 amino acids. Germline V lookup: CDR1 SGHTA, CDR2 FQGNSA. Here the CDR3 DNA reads TGTGCCAGCAGCCTGCATGTGTGGGGCACTGAAGCTTTCTTT. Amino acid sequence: CASSLHVWGTEAFF.

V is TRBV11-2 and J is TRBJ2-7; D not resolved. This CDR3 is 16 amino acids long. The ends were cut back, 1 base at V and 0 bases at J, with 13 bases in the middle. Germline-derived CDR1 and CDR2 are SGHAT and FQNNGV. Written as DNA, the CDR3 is TGTGCCAGCAGCTTAGGGGTCATCTCCTTCTCCTACGAGCAGTACTTC. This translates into CASSLGVISFSYEQYF.

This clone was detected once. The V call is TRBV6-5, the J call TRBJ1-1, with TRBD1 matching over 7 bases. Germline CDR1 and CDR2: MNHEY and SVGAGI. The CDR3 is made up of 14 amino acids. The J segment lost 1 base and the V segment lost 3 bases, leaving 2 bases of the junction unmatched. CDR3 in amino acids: CASSYPGGNTEAFF. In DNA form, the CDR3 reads TGTGCCAGCAGTTATCCAGGGGGGAACACTGAAGCTTTCTTT.

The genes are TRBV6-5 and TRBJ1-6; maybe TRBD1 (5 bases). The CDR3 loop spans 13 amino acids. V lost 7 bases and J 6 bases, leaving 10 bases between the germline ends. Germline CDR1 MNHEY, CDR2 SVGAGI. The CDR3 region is CASTRDGNSPLHF. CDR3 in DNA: TGTGCCAGCACTAGGGACGGTAATTCACCCCTCCACTTT.

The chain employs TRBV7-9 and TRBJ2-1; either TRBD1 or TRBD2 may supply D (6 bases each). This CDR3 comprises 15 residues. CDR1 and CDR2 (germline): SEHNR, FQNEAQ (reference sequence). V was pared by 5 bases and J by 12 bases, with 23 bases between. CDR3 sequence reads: CASSQTKGGLQGQFF. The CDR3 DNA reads TGTGCCAGCAGCCAGACAAAAGGGGGACTTCAGGGGCAGTTCTTC.

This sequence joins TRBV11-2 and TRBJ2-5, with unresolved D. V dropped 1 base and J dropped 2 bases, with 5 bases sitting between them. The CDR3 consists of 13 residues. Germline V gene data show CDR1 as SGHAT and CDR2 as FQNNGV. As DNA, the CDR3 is TGTGCCAGCAGCTTAGCATATCAAGAGACCCAGTACTTC. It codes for CASSLAYQETQYF.

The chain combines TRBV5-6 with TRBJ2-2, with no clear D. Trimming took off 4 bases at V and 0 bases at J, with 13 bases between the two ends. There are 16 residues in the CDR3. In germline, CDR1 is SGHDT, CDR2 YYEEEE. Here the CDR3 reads CASSHDGLTNTGELFF. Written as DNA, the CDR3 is TGTGCCAGCAGCCATGACGGGCTGACGAACACCGGGGAGCTGTTTTTT.

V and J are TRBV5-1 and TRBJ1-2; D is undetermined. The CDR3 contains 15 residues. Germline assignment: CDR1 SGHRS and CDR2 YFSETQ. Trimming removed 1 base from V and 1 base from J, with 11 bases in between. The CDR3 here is CASSLSAGVNYGYTF. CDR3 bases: TGCGCCAGCAGCTTGTCGGCAGGAGTTAACTATGGCTACACCTTC.

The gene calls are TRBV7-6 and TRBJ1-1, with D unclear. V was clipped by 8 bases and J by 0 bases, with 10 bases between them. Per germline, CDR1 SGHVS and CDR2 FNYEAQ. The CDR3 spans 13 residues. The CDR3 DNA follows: TGTGCCAGCCGGACGGCCATGAACACTGAAGCTTTCTTT. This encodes CASRTAMNTEAFF.